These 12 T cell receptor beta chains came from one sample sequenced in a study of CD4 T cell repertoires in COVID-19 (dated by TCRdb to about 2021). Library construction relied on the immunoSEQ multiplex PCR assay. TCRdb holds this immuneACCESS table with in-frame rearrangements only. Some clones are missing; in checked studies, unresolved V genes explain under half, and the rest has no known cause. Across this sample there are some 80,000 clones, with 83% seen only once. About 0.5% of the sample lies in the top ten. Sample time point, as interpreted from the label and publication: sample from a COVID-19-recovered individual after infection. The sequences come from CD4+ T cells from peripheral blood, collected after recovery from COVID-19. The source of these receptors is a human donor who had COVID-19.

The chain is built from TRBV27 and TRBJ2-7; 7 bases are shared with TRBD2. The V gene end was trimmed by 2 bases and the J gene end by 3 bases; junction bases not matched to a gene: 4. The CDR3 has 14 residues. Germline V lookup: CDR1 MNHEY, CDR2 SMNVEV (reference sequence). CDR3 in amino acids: CASSLGQRGYEQYF. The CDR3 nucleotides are TGTGCCAGCAGTTTAGGGCAGCGGGGCTACGAGCAGTACTTC.

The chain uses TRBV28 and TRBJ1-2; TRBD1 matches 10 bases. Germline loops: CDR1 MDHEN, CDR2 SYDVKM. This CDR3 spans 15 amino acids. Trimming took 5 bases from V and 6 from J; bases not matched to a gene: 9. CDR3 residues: CASSGDRGQTHGYTF. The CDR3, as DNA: TGTGCCAGCAGTGGCGACAGGGGGCAAACGCATGGCTACACCTTC.

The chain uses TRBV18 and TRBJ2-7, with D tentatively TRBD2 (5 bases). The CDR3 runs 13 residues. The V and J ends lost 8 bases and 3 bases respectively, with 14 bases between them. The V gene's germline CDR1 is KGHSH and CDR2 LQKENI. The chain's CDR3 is CASHASGFYEQYF. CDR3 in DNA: TGTGCCAGCCACGCGTCGGGGTTCTACGAGCAGTACTTC. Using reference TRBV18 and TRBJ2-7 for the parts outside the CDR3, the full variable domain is NAGVMQNPRHLVRRRGQEARLRCSPMKGHSHVYWYRQLPEEGLKFMVYLQKENIIDESGMPKERFSAEFPKEGPSILRIQQVVRGDSAAYFCASHASGFYEQYFGPGTRLTVT.

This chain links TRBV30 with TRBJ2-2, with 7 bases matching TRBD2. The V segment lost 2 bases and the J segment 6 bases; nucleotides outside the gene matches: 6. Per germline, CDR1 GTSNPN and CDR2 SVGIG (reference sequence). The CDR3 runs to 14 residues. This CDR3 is CAWSTWEGAGELFF. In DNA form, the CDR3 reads TGTGCCTGGAGTACTTGGGAGGGAGCCGGGGAGCTGTTTTTT.

The CDR3 spells CASSVLGQFTDTQYF. DNA of the CDR3: TGTGCCAGCAGCGTATTGGGACAGTTCACAGATACGCAGTATTTT. The chain couples TRBV9 to TRBJ2-3; 7 nucleotides agree with TRBD1. The CDR3 spans 15 residues. Germline loops: CDR1 SGDLS, CDR2 YYNGEE. Trimming cost V 1 base and J 2 bases; bases outside gene matches: 4.

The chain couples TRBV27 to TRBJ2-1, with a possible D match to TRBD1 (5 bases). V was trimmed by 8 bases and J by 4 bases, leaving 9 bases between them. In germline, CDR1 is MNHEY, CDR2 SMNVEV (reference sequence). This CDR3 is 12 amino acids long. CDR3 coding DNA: TGTGCCAGCCAGGGTGGGTACAATGAGCAGTTCTTC. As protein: CASQGGYNEQFF.

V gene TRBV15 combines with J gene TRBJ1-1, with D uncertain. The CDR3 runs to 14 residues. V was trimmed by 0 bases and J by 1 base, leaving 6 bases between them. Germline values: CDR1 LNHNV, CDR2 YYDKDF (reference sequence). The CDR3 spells CATSRDLGNTEAFF. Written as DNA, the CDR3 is TGTGCCACCAGCAGAGATCTCGGGAACACTGAAGCTTTCTTT.

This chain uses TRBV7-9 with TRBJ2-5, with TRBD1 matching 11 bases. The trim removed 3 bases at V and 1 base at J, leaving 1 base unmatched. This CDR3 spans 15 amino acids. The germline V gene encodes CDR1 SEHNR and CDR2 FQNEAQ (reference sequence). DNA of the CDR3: TGTGCCAGCAGCTTGGGACAGGGGGTCCAAGAGACCCAGTACTTC. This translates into CASSLGQGVQETQYF. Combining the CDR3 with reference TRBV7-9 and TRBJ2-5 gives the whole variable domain DTGVSQNPRHKITKRGQNVTFRCDPISEHNRLYWYRQTLGQGPEFLTYFQNEAQLEKSRLLSDRFSAERPKGSFSTLEIQRTEQGDSAMYLCASSLGQGVQETQYFGPGTRLLVL.

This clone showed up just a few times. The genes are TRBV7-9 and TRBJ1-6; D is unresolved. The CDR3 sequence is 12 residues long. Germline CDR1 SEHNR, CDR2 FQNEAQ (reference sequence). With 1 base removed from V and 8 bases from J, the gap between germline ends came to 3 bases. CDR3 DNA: TGTGCCAGCAGCTTAGGGGATTCACCCCTCCACTTT. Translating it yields CASSLGDSPLHF.

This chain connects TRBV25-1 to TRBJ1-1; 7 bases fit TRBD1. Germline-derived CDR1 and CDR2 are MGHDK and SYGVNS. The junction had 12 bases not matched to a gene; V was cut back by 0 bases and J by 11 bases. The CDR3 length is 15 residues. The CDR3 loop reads CASSEYKKGAWLAFF. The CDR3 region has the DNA TGTGCCAGCAGTGAATATAAGAAGGGGGCTTGGTTGGCTTTCTTT.

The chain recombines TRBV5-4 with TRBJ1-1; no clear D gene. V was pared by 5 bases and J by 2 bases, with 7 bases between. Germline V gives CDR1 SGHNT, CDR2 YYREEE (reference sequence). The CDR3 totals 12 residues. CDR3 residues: CASRLPNTEAFF. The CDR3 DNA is TGTGCCAGCAGACTCCCTAACACTGAAGCTTTCTTT.

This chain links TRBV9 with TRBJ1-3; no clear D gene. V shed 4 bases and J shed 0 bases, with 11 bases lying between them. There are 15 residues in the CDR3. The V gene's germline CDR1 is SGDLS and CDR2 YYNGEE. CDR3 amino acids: CASSLVDGSGNTIYF. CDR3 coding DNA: TGTGCCAGCAGCTTGGTTGACGGCTCTGGAAACACCATATATTTT. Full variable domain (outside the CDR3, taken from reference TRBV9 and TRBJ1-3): DSGVTQTPKHLITATGQRVTLRCSPRSGDLSVYWYQQSLDQGLQFLIQYYNGEERAKGNILERFSAQQFPDLHSELNLSSLELGDSALYFCASSLVDGSGNTIYFGEGSWLTVV.